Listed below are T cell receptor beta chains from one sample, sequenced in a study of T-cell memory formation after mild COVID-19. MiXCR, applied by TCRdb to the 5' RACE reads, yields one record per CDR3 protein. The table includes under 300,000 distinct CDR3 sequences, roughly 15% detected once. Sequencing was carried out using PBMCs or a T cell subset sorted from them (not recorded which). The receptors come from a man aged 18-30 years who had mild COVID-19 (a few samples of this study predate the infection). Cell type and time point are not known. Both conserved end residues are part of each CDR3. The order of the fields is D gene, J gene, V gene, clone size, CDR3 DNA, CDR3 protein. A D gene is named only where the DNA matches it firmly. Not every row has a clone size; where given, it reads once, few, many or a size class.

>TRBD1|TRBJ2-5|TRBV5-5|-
TGTGCCAGCAGCCAGTCCCCAGGGGGCTTTGAGACCCAGTACTTC
CASSQSPGGFETQYF
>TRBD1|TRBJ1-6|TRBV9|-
TGTGCCAGCAACGACGGGACAGGCGGGAATTCACCCCTCCACTTT
CASNDGTGGNSPLHF
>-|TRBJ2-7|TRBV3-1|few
TGTGCCAGCAGCCAAGGTGTCCAGGCAAGTGGGGAGCAGTACTTC
CASSQGVQASGEQYF
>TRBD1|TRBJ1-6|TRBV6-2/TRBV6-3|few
TGTGCCAGCACCATGACAGGGAGGAACTCACCCCTCCACTTT
CASTMTGRNSPLHF
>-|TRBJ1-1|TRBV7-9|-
TGTGCCGTTAAGTTAGGGATGAACACTGAAGCTTTCTTT
CAVKLGMNTEAFF
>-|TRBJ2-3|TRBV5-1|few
TGCGCCAGCAGCTTGCGGTCGGGGTACCGCACAGATACGCAGTATTTT
CASSLRSGYRTDTQYF
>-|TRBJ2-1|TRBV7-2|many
TGTGCCAGCAGCTTAGTAGCCGGTAATGAGCAGTTCTTC
CASSLVAGNEQFF
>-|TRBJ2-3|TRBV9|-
TGTGCCAGCAGCGTAGGTGGTCAACGGGATACGCAGTATTTT
CASSVGGQRDTQYF
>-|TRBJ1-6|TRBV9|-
TGTGCCAGCAGCTTATCAGATGTATCCTATAATTCACCCCTCCACTTT
CASSLSDVSYNSPLHF
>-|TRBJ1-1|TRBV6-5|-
TGTGCCAGCAGTTACTCCGACGCGGTTGGCACTGAAGCTTTCTTT
CASSYSDAVGTEAFF
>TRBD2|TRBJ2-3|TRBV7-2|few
TGTGCCAGCAGCCCTGCCGTCCGAACTAGCGCAGATACGCAGTATTTT
CASSPAVRTSADTQYF
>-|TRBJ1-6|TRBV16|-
TGTGCCAGCAGCCAATCGGGAGGTGCGCCCCTCCACTTT
CASSQSGGAPLHF
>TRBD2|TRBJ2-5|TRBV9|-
TGTGCCAGCAGCATCAGCGGTTCGCCTAGCGGGGAGACCCAGTACTTC
CASSISGSPSGETQYF
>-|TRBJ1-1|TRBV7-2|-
TGTGCCAGCAGGGTTCGGGACACTGAAGCTTTCTTT
CASRVRDTEAFF
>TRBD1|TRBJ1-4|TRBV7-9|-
TGTGCCAGCAGCTTAGAGGCCAGGGGGCGCGCGAATGAAAAACTGTTTTTT
CASSLEARGRANEKLFF
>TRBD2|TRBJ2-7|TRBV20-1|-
TGCAGTGCTCCGGGACTAGCGGGGACCTACGAGCAGTACTTC
CSAPGLAGTYEQYF
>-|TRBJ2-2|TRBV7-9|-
TGTGCCAGCAGCTTAAGGGCAGGCTTCGCCGGGGAGCTGTTTTTT
CASSLRAGFAGELFF
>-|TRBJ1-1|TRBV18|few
TGTGCCAGCTCACCACATCTGCTGAACACTGAAGCTTTCTTT
CASSPHLLNTEAFF
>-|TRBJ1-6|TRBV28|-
TGTGCCAGCAGCCCGCCTGACACTTATAATTCACCCCTCCACTTT
CASSPPDTYNSPLHF
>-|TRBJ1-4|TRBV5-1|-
TGCGCCAGCAGCACCTCGGGACTGCGTAATGAAAAACTGTTTTTT
CASSTSGLRNEKLFF
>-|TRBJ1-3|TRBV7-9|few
TGTGCCAGCAGCTCATCAGGCTACTCTGGAAACACCATATATTTT
CASSSSGYSGNTIYF